This entry concerns a single TCR beta chain. Its matching antigen is unknown. PCR was performed using 60 Vbeta and 13 Jbeta primers. In the authors' workflow: A later analysis counted some 87 million unique TCR beta chains, some 10 million shared. Only in-frame clones appear in the TCRdb table, and some are missing; sequencing was by immunoSEQ multiplex PCR. The DNA was the basis for D and trimming; V, J and clone size are from that table. The profile shows some 190,000 clones, more than 75% of them singletons. This specimen belongs to a study of cytomegalovirus exposure and HLA in healthy donors. Notes on the study in general: One variant, a missense change in DCLRE1C, was linked in a later analysis to TCR beta V- and J-gene trimming. Using the classifier, cytomegalovirus status was reportedly diagnosed with high specificity and sensitivity. Being productive about 87% or about 30% of the time was typical of most TCR beta V segments in an earlier analysis.

The V segment lost 5 bases and the J segment 6 bases; nucleotides outside the gene matches: 3. The CDR3 contains 14 residues. Germline V gene lookup returns CDR1 SGHTA and CDR2 FQGNSA. The TCR originated in a man aged 40-55 years in good health and CMV-seronegative. The chain carries TRBV7-2 and TRBJ2-2, with 10 positions matching TRBD2. The sequenced sample was PBMCs. CDR3 DNA: TGTGCCAGCAGCCCGCTAGCGGGGGCCGGGGAGCTGTTTTTT. Amino acid sequence: CASSPLAGAGELFF.